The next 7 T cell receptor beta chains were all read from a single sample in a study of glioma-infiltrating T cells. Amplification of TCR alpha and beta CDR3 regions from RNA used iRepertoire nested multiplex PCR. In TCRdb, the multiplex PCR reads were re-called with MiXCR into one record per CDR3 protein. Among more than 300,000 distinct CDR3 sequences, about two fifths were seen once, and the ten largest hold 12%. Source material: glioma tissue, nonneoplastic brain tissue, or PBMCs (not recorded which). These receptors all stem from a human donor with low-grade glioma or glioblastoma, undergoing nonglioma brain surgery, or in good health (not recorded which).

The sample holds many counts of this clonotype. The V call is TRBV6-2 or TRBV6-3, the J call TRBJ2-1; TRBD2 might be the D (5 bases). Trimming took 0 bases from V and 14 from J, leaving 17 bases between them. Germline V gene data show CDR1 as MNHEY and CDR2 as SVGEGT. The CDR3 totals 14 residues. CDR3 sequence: CASSYSAISDKEFF. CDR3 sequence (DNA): TGTGCCAGCAGTTACTCCGCTATTAGCGATAAGGAGTTCTTC.

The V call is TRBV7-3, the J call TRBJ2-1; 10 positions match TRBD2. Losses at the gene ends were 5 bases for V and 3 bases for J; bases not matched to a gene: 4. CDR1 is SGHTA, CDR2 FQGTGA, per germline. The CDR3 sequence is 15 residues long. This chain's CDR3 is CASSLAGVNYNEQFF. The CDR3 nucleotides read TGTGCCAGCAGCCTAGCGGGAGTGAACTACAATGAGCAGTTCTTC. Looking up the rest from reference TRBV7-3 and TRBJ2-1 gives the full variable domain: GAGVSQTPSNKVTEKGKYVELRCDPISGHTALYWYRQSLGQGPEFLIYFQGTGAADDSGLPNDRFFAVRPEGSVSTLKIQRTERGDSAVYLCASSLAGVNYNEQFFGPGTRLTVL.

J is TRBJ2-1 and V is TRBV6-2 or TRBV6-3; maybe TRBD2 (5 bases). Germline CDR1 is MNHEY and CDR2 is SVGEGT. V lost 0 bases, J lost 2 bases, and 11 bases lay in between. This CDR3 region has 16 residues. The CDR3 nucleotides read TGTGCCAGCAGTTACTCTGGTGCCGGGGCCTACAATGAGCAGTTCTTC. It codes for CASSYSGAGAYNEQFF.

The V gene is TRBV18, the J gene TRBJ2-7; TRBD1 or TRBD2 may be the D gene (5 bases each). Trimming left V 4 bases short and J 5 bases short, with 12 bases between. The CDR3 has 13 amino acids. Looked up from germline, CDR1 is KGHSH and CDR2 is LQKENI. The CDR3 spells CASSRDRDDEQYF. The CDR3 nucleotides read TGTGCCAGCTCACGGGACCGTGACGACGAGCAGTACTTC.

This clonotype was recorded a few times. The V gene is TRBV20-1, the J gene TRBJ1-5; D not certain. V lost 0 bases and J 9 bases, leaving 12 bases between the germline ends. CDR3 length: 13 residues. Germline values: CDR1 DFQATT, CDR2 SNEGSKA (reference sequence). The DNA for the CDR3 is TGCAGTGCTAGAGATCGAGAGGTCCTGCCCCAGCATTTT. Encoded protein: CSARDREVLPQHF.

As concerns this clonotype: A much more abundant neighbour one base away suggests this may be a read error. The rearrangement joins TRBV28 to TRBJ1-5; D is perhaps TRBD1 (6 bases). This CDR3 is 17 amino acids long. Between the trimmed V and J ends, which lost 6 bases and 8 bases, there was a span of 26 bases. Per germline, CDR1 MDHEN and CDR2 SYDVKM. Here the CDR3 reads CASRLSAAGAINKPQHF. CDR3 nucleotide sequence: TGTGCCAGCAGGCTATCCGCGGCAGGGGCGATTAATAAGCCCCAGCATTTT. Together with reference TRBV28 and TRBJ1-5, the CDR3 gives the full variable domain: DVKVTQSSRYLVKRTGEKVFLECVQDMDHENMFWYRQDPGLGLRLIYFSYDVKMKEKGDIPEGYSVSREKKERFSLILESASTNQTSMYLCASRLSAAGAINKPQHFGDGTRLSIL.

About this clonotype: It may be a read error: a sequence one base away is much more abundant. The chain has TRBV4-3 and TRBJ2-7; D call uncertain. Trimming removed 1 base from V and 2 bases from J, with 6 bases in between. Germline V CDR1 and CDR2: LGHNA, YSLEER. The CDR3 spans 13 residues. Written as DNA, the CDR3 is TGCGCCAGCAGCCAAGTCATCACCTACGAGCAGTACTTC. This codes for CASSQVITYEQYF.